This T cell receptor beta chain was recorded in a study of response to subunit inactivated influenza vaccine. A note on this clonotype: What it binds is unknown.

Whole-study findings and limits: The authors offered the suggestion that each seasonal influenza vaccination recruits few new T cells.

The CDR3 covers 15 residues. Losses at the gene ends were 6 bases for V and 6 bases for J; bases not matched to a gene: 8. Per the germline V gene, CDR1 is SGHTA and CDR2 is FQGNSA. TCRdb fed the RT-PCR reads into MiXCR, producing one record per CDR3 protein. The data show roughly 700,000 distinct CDR3 sequences, about 15% seen once. Sequences were derived from PBMCs from blood, sampled roughly 15 days before vaccination. The chain employs TRBV7-2 and TRBJ2-1; 10 bases match TRBD2. The origin of this receptor is a man in his fifties who received an inactivated influenza vaccine. Written as DNA, the CDR3 is TGTGCCAGCAGGGCAGCGGGAGGGCCAGCCAATGAGCAGTTCTTC. Protein product: CASRAAGGPANEQFF.